These 17 T cell receptor beta chains were sequenced from one sample in a study of blood T cell repertoires in COVID-19. Data came from immunoSEQ multiplex PCR; TCRdb stores just in-frame clones and leaves some out. This sample yields roughly 320,000 clones, of which 65% to 90% are seen a single time; approximately 7.6% belongs to the top ten. Sequencing was carried out using peripheral blood. The source of these receptors is a human donor in a cohort sampled during active COVID-19.

The chain carries TRBV30 and TRBJ2-1; possible D gene TRBD2, 7 bases. V lost 1 base and J 8 bases, leaving 15 bases between the germline ends. There are 14 residues in the CDR3. CDR1 GTSNPN and CDR2 SVGIG come from the germline V gene (reference sequence). The CDR3 DNA reads as TGTGCCTGGAGTGAGGGGGGGGCCCTTTATGAGCAGTTCTTC. Protein product: CAWSEGGALYEQFF. Using reference TRBV30 and TRBJ2-1 for the parts outside the CDR3, the full variable domain is SQTIHQWPATLVQPVGSPLSLECTVEGTSNPNLYWYRQAAGRGLQLLFYSVGIGQISSEVPQNLSASRPQDRQFILSSKKLLLSDSGFYLCAWSEGGALYEQFFGPGTRLTVL.

This sequence joins TRBV6-5 and TRBJ2-7, with D maybe TRBD2 (5 bases). The length of the CDR3 is 14 residues. Germline V gene sequence: CDR1 MNHEY, CDR2 SVGAGI. The V gene lost 0 bases and the J gene lost 4 bases, with 10 bases spanning the gap. CDR3 DNA sequence: TGTGCCAGCAGTTACTCGGGATCGGGATACGAGCAGTACTTC. Its protein product is CASSYSGSGYEQYF.

The chain is built from TRBV20-1 and TRBJ1-1; TRBD1 agrees at 9 bases. Germline V CDR1 and CDR2: DFQATT, SNEGSKA (reference sequence). This CDR3 region has 11 residues. For the CDR3, the DNA is TGCAGCGGCTACAGGGGGCTGGGAGCTTTCTTT. This gives the protein CSGYRGLGAFF.

This chain links TRBV5-1 with TRBJ1-1, with TRBD1 as a possible D gene (5 bases). Germline-derived CDR1 and CDR2 are SGHRS and YFSETQ. The CDR3 spans 15 residues. V lost 2 bases and J 0 bases, leaving 11 bases between the germline ends. The CDR3 DNA follows: TGCGCCAGCAGCTTACTGCAGGGCTTGAACACTGAAGCTTTCTTT. It encodes CASSLLQGLNTEAFF.

This clone was counted a few times. This chain links TRBV6-6 with TRBJ1-6; possibly TRBD1 for D (5 bases). Germline CDR1 and CDR2: MNHNY and SVGAGI (reference sequence). V was pared by 6 bases and J by 0 bases, with 9 bases between. The CDR3 contains 15 residues. The DNA of the CDR3 is TGTGCCAGCAGGAGACAGAGCTCCTATAATTCACCCCTCCACTTT. Translating it yields CASRRQSSYNSPLHF.

The chain couples TRBV6-6 to TRBJ1-2; the D gene is possibly TRBD1 (6 bases). Germline V lookup: CDR1 MNHNY, CDR2 SVGAGI (reference sequence). The germline V and J ends were trimmed by 6 bases and 4 bases, with 12 bases remaining between them. This CDR3 spans 13 amino acids. The CDR3 DNA reads as TGTGCCAGCAGCCCCGGGACATCCTATGGCTACACCTTC. Translation: CASSPGTSYGYTF.

The chain recombines TRBV12-3 or TRBV12-4 with TRBJ1-2, with no clear D. Deletions cut 6 bases from V and 6 bases from J, with 11 bases between. CDR3 length: 12 residues. The CDR3 DNA sequence: TGTGCCAGCAGCACGAGTGGTGATGGCTACACCTTC. Residues: CASSTSGDGYTF.

The CDR3 DNA follows: TGTGCCAGCAGAGGACAGTATTTGAACACTGAAGCTTTCTTT. Protein sequence: CASRGQYLNTEAFF. This chain links TRBV6-5 with TRBJ1-1; a possible D gene is TRBD1 (6 bases). This CDR3 is built from 14 residues. V was pared by 6 bases and J by 0 bases, with 11 bases between. Germline loops: CDR1 MNHEY, CDR2 SVGAGI.

The gene calls are TRBV10-3 and TRBJ1-2; D is undetermined. The ends were cut back, 0 bases at V and 7 bases at J, with 6 bases in the middle. The CDR3 runs 12 residues. Germline CDR1 is ENHRY and CDR2 is SYGVKD. The CDR3 DNA reads as TGTGCCATCAGTGAGTCGGCAGGTGGCTACACCTTC. Protein sequence: CAISESAGGYTF.

V gene TRBV6-5 combines with J gene TRBJ2-7; D might be TRBD2 (6 bases). CDR3 size: 14 residues. Trimming took off 2 bases at V and 3 bases at J, with 11 bases between the two ends. CDR1 and CDR2 (germline): MNHEY, SVGAGI. Here the CDR3 reads CASSYRDSLYEQYF. As DNA, the CDR3 is TGTGCCAGCAGTTACAGGGACTCCCTCTACGAGCAGTACTTC.

This clone has only one observation. The rearrangement links TRBV6-5 to TRBJ2-7, with TRBD1 matching 12 bases. The CDR3 is 16 residues long. V was pared by 1 base and J by 5 bases, with 6 bases of the junction left unmatched. CDR1 is MNHEY and CDR2 is SVGAGI in the germline V gene. The CDR3 nucleotides read TGTGCCAGCAGTTACTTACCGGGACAGGGGGCCCACGAGCAGTACTTC. Translation gives CASSYLPGQGAHEQYF.

The V and J genes are TRBV6-1 and TRBJ1-4, with D possibly matching TRBD1 (5 bases). The CDR3 is 13 residues long. The V end was cut by 3 bases, the J end by 7 bases, with 9 bases between. Germline V gene lookup returns CDR1 MNHNS and CDR2 SASEGT. The CDR3: CASSEGGGEKLFF. The CDR3 bases are TGTGCCAGCAGTGAGGGGGGGGGTGAAAAACTGTTTTTT.

As for this clone: In the same sample, other DNA sequences code for this CDR3. The V gene is TRBV6-5, the J gene TRBJ2-1; TRBD2 aligns across 10 bases. The junction had 0 bases not matched to a gene; V was cut back by 6 bases and J by 4 bases. The CDR3 extends over 13 amino acids. Germline CDR1 reads MNHEY; CDR2 reads SVGAGI. The CDR3, as DNA: TGTGCCAGCAGACTAGCGGGGTACAATGAGCAGTTCTTC. It translates to CASRLAGYNEQFF.

CDR3 sequence: CAISESGGGYEQYF. The CDR3 DNA sequence: TGTGCCATCAGCGAAAGCGGGGGGGGGTACGAGCAGTACTTC. The chain joins TRBV10-3 to TRBJ2-7; 10 positions agree with TRBD2. Germline V CDR1 and CDR2: ENHRY, SYGVKD. The trim removed 6 bases at V and 4 bases at J, leaving 6 bases unmatched. The length of the CDR3 is 14 residues.

CDR3 residues: CASMRGGEHTQYF. The CDR3 region has the DNA TGTGCTAGTATGCGGGGGGGCGAGCATACGCAGTATTTT. The rearrangement links TRBV12-5 to TRBJ2-3, with TRBD2 matching 9 bases. The CDR3 has 13 residues. The V and J ends lost 8 bases and 7 bases, in that order; junction bases with no gene match: 7. Germline V CDR1 and CDR2: LGHNT, FRNRAP.

The CDR3 reads CATSPSVHEQYF. CDR3 DNA: TGTGCCACCAGCCCCAGCGTACACGAGCAGTACTTC. The V gene is TRBV15, the J gene TRBJ2-7, with D unclear. Germline V CDR1 and CDR2: LNHNV, YYDKDF (reference sequence). Trimming removed 5 bases at V and 5 bases at J, with 10 bases between. This CDR3 has 12 amino acids. The full variable domain, in which reference TRBV15 and TRBJ2-7 provide the parts outside the CDR3, is DAMVIQNPRYQVTQFGKPVTLSCSQTLNHNVMYWYQQKSSQAPKLLFHYYDKDFNNEADTPDNFQSRRPNTSFCFLDIRSPGLGDTAMYLCATSPSVHEQYFGPGTRLTVT.

This clone showed up just once. The CDR3 here is CASSLSFGTSFEQFF. The CDR3 DNA reads TGTGCCAGCAGCTTGAGTTTCGGGACTAGCTTTGAGCAGTTCTTC. This rearrangement joins TRBV5-4 to TRBJ2-1; 9 nucleotides align to TRBD2. J was trimmed by 9 bases and V by 1 base; bases with no gene match: 8. The CDR3 covers 15 residues. CDR1 and CDR2 from the germline V gene are SGHNT and YYREEE (reference sequence).